The 24 T cell receptor beta chains below were found in one sample sequenced in a study of blood T cell repertoires in COVID-19. Only in-frame clones appear in the TCRdb table, and some are missing; sequencing was by immunoSEQ multiplex PCR. The sample has about 280,000 clones, almost 85% seen once; the top ten hold 4% to 6%. The sample was peripheral blood. These receptors originate from a man in his forties or fifties with active or convalescent COVID-19.

The V call is TRBV7-9, the J call TRBJ2-1; no clear D. CDR3 length: 17 residues. Germline V gene sequence: CDR1 SEHNR, CDR2 FQNEAQ (reference sequence). Trimming pared 3 bases from V and 4 bases from J, leaving 19 bases between. In nucleotides, the CDR3 is TGTGCCAGCAGCTTTTCCCGGTCCCGAAGTCTATACAATGAGCAGTTCTTC. Its protein product is CASSFSRSRSLYNEQFF. The full variable domain, with the rest looked up from reference TRBV7-9 and TRBJ2-1, is DTGVSQNPRHKITKRGQNVTFRCDPISEHNRLYWYRQTLGQGPEFLTYFQNEAQLEKSRLLSDRFSAERPKGSFSTLEIQRTEQGDSAMYLCASSFSRSRSLYNEQFFGPGTRLTVL.

The CDR3 bases are TGTGCCAGCAGCGACGGGACTAGCGGGGGCAGCACAGATACGCAGTATTTT. Translated: CASSDGTSGGSTDTQYF. The chain links TRBV9 to TRBJ2-3; TRBD2 matches at 14 bases. Looked up from germline, CDR1 is SGDLS and CDR2 is YYNGEE. The CDR3 runs to 17 residues. Trimming removed 3 bases from V and 0 bases from J; junction bases left unmatched: 3.

This clone showed up just once. The chain joins TRBV7-9 to TRBJ1-4; 10 bases line up with TRBD1. Germline CDR1 SEHNR, CDR2 FQNEAQ (reference sequence). The J segment lost 7 bases and the V segment lost 1 base, leaving 0 bases of the junction unmatched. This CDR3 is built from 14 residues. The CDR3 spells CASSLGTGGEKLFF. CDR3 DNA sequence: TGTGCCAGCAGCTTAGGGACAGGGGGTGAAAAACTGTTTTTT.

The rearrangement joins TRBV5-6 to TRBJ2-5, with a possible D match to TRBD2 (6 bases). With 4 bases removed from V and 0 bases from J, the gap between germline ends came to 22 bases. The CDR3 runs to 18 residues. In germline, CDR1 is SGHDT, CDR2 YYEEEE. The CDR3: CASSPWSIPGLHQETQYF. Here the CDR3 DNA reads TGTGCCAGCAGCCCGTGGTCGATACCGGGACTTCACCAAGAGACCCAGTACTTC. The entire variable domain, with the rest obtained from reference TRBV5-6 and TRBJ2-5, is as follows: DAGVTQSPTHLIKTRGQQVTLRCSPKSGHDTVSWYQQALGQGPQFIFQYYEEEERQRGNFPDRFSGHQFPNYSSELNVNALLLGDSALYLCASSPWSIPGLHQETQYFGPGTRLLVL.

The genes are TRBV19 and TRBJ2-2, with 7 nucleotides matching TRBD2. The CDR3 length is 16 residues. The germline V gene has CDR1 LNHDA and CDR2 SQIVND (reference sequence). After removal of 1 base from V and 6 bases from J, the junction contained 8 bases not matched to a gene. CDR3 sequence (DNA): TGTGCCAGTAGTATAGCAACGGGAGGAGAGGCCGGGGAGCTGTTTTTT. Amino acid sequence: CASSIATGGEAGELFF.

This chain joins TRBV10-3 and TRBJ2-5; D might be TRBD2 (6 bases). V gave up 3 bases and J gave up 5 bases, with 16 bases separating them. Germline V lookup: CDR1 ENHRY, CDR2 SYGVKD. The CDR3 runs to 15 residues. DNA for the CDR3: TGTGCCATCAGTGAATCGGGAGTCCCGGCGGAGACCCAGTACTTC. Its protein product is CAISESGVPAETQYF.

About this clone itself: The identical CDR3 is also encoded by other nucleotide sequences in the sample. The chain has TRBV7-9 and TRBJ1-2, with D possibly matching TRBD1 (5 bases). Germline loops: CDR1 SEHNR, CDR2 FQNEAQ (reference sequence). Trimming removed 3 bases from V and 1 base from J, with 9 bases in between. This CDR3 is built from 14 residues. CDR3 residues: CASSLGQGNYGYTF. As DNA, the CDR3 is TGTGCCAGCAGCTTGGGCCAGGGTAACTATGGCTACACCTTC.

The chain combines TRBV5-6 with TRBJ1-3; no reliable D call. The germline gives CDR1 SGHDT, CDR2 YYEEEE. Trimming stripped 4 bases from V and 1 base from J, with 9 bases between. The CDR3 sequence is 14 residues long. The CDR3 region has the DNA TGTGCCAGCAGCCTACTGTGGTCTGGAAACACCATATATTTT. As protein: CASSLLWSGNTIYF.

This sequence joins TRBV28 and TRBJ1-1; 8 bases match TRBD1. The CDR3 totals 15 residues. The V segment lost 3 bases and the J segment 4 bases; nucleotides outside the gene matches: 7. Germline V gene data show CDR1 as MDHEN and CDR2 as SYDVKM. The DNA of the CDR3 is TGTGCCAGCAGTTTCCTCATCACAGGGGGCACTGAAGCTTTCTTT. As protein: CASSFLITGGTEAFF.

This clone was recorded once. The chain links TRBV7-2 to TRBJ2-7; 7 nucleotides align to TRBD2. Germline V lookup: CDR1 SGHTA, CDR2 FQGNSA. The trim removed 3 bases at V and 1 base at J, leaving 6 bases unmatched. This CDR3 is 15 amino acids long. As DNA, the CDR3 is TGTGCCAGCAGCTTCGTAGCGGGTGCTTCCTACGAGCAGTACTTC. Protein product: CASSFVAGASYEQYF.

The chain couples TRBV24-1 to TRBJ1-5; 9 nucleotides match TRBD1. This CDR3 region has 15 residues. CDR1 and CDR2 from the germline V gene are KGHDR and SFDVKD. After removal of 4 bases from V and 6 bases from J, the junction contained 6 bases not matched to a gene. In nucleotides, the CDR3 is TGTGCCACCAGTGACCCGGGACAGGGAAGTCAGCCCCAGCATTTT. As protein: CATSDPGQGSQPQHF.

This clone was detected a few times. The chain carries TRBV5-1 and TRBJ1-5; tentative D call: TRBD1 (5 bases). CDR3 length: 14 residues. CDR1 and CDR2 (germline): SGHRS, YFSETQ. Trimming stripped 1 base from V and 5 bases from J, with 10 bases between. The CDR3 sequence: CASSLTGTDQPQHF. The CDR3 DNA reads as TGCGCCAGCAGCTTGACAGGAACTGATCAGCCCCAGCATTTT.

The chain couples TRBV2 to TRBJ2-1, with 7 bases matching TRBD2. CDR1 SNHLY and CDR2 FYNNEI come from the germline V gene. The CDR3 is 14 residues long. V was pared by 5 bases and J by 1 base, with 2 bases of the junction left unmatched. CDR3 in DNA: TGTGCCAGCAGTAGACTAGCTTCCTACAATGAGCAGTTCTTC. This sequence encodes CASSRLASYNEQFF.

The rearrangement uses TRBV6-5 and TRBJ1-4, with TRBD1 identical over 9 bases. There are 15 residues in the CDR3. V trimming: 7 bases; J trimming: 5 bases; junction bases outside the gene matches: 8. Per the germline V gene, CDR1 is MNHEY and CDR2 is SVGAGI. CDR3 sequence (DNA): TGTGCCAGCACCAGCTCCGGGACAGGGAATGAAAAACTGTTTTTT. Translation: CASTSSGTGNEKLFF.

This clone was recorded a few times. The chain joins TRBV6-5 to TRBJ1-2; D unresolved. The CDR3 runs to 13 residues. CDR1 is MNHEY, CDR2 SVGAGI, per germline. V lost 8 bases and J 6 bases, leaving 16 bases between the germline ends. The CDR3: CASDSGGPNGYTF. The CDR3, as DNA: TGTGCCAGCGATTCGGGCGGGCCCAATGGCTACACCTTC.

This chain links TRBV5-6 with TRBJ2-2; D is perhaps TRBD1 (5 bases). There are 15 residues in the CDR3. V lost 4 bases and J lost 4, with 14 bases in between. CDR1 is SGHDT and CDR2 is YYEEEE in the germline V gene. The CDR3 DNA reads TGTGCCAGCAGCAAGGGGATGTTTGGCACCGGGGAGCTGTTTTTT. Translating it yields CASSKGMFGTGELFF.

This clone has only one observation. The chain combines TRBV19 with TRBJ2-1, with 7 positions matching TRBD1. There are 13 residues in the CDR3. Unmatched junction bases numbered 1, after V lost 4 bases and J lost 4 bases. Germline CDR1 reads LNHDA; CDR2 reads SQIVND (reference sequence). CDR3 coding DNA: TGTGCCAGTAGTAGGACAGGATACAATGAGCAGTTCTTC. Amino acids: CASSRTGYNEQFF.

This chain connects TRBV11-2 to TRBJ2-7, with D unresolved. CDR3 length: 14 amino acids. Germline V gene data show CDR1 as SGHAT and CDR2 as FQNNGV. V was cut by 3 bases and J by 2 bases, with 11 bases left in between. This chain's CDR3 is CASSLFGATYEQYF. CDR3 in DNA: TGTGCCAGCAGCTTGTTTGGAGCTACCTACGAGCAGTACTTC.

V and J are TRBV2 and TRBJ1-1, with TRBD1 matching 9 bases. CDR1 is SNHLY, CDR2 FYNNEI, per germline. V gave up 9 bases and J gave up 5 bases; unmatched junction bases: 10. CDR3 length equals 14 residues. CDR3 sequence: CARFRQGGETEAFF. The CDR3 DNA follows: TGTGCCAGGTTCCGACAGGGGGGTGAGACTGAAGCTTTCTTT.

This clone has only a few counts. The chain carries TRBV10-3 and TRBJ1-3; 8 nucleotides match TRBD1. J was trimmed by 2 bases and V by 6 bases; bases with no gene match: 6. CDR1 and CDR2 from the germline V gene are ENHRY and SYGVKD. The CDR3 is 15 residues long. The CDR3 coding sequence is TGTGCCATCAGGAACTGGGACAGGACTGGAAACACCATATATTTT. Its translation: CAIRNWDRTGNTIYF.

The V and J genes are TRBV7-9 and TRBJ2-3, with TRBD1 identical over 7 bases. Germline V lookup: CDR1 SEHNR, CDR2 FQNEAQ (reference sequence). CDR3 length: 12 amino acids. V was clipped by 4 bases and J by 8 bases; unmatched bases: 3. For the CDR3, the DNA is TGTGCCAGCAGCTCCGAGGGGGCTACGCAGTATTTT. Amino acids: CASSSEGATQYF.

The chain couples TRBV3-1 (or the pseudogene TRBV3-2) to TRBJ1-6; TRBD1 agrees at 9 bases. Germline V lookup: CDR1 LGHDT, CDR2 YNNKEL (reference sequence). The CDR3 has 14 amino acids. After removal of 6 bases from V and 10 bases from J, the junction contained 7 bases not matched to a gene. The CDR3 sequence is CASRSGTGRSPLHF. The CDR3 DNA reads as TGTGCCAGCAGGTCCGGGACAGGGAGGTCACCCCTCCACTTT.

CDR3 coding DNA: TGTGCCAGCAGCTTAGGTACGGGATATTCCTACAATGAGCAGTTCTTC. Translating it yields CASSLGTGYSYNEQFF. V and J are TRBV7-6 and TRBJ2-1, with D maybe TRBD2 (5 bases). V lost 1 base to trimming and J lost 1 base, with 11 bases between them. The CDR3 is 16 residues long. From germline, CDR1 is SGHVS and CDR2 FNYEAQ.

This chain uses TRBV30 with TRBJ2-5; the D gene is possibly TRBD2 (5 bases). CDR1 GTSNPN and CDR2 SVGIG come from the germline V gene (reference sequence). This CDR3 comprises 15 residues. V was pared by 2 bases and J by 4 bases, with 17 bases between. The CDR3 region is CAWSSWRQRIETQYF. In nucleotides, the CDR3 is TGTGCCTGGAGTAGCTGGAGGCAGAGGATAGAGACCCAGTACTTC.